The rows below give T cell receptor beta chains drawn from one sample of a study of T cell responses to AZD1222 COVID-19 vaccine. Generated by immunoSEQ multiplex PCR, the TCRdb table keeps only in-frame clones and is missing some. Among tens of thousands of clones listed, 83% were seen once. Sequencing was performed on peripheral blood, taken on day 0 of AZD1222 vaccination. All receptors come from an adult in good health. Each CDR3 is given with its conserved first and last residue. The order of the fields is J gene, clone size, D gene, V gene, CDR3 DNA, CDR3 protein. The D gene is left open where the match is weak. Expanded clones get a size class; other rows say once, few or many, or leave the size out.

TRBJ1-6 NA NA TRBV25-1 TGTGCCAGCAGTGAAGGAGCAGCGAGCTCCTATAATTCACCCCTCCACTTT CASSEGAASSYNSPLHF
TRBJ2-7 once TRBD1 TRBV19 TGTGCCAGTAGTACGTCTAGGGACAGGGGGACCTACGAGCAGTACTTC CASSTSRDRGTYEQYF
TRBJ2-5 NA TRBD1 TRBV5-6 TGTGCCAGCAGAACGGACAGGGGAGCAGAGACCCAGTACTTC CASRTDRGAETQYF
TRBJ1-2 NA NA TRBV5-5 TGTGCCAGCAGTTTCGCCTCGGGACCGGTCTATGGCTACACCTTC CASSFASGPVYGYTF
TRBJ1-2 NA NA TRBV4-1 TGCGCCAGCAGCCAAGCGGGACTGGGGGGCTACACCTTC CASSQAGLGGYTF
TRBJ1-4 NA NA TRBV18 TGTGCCAGCTCTACAGGAGGGATTCGTGAAAAACTGTTTTTT CASSTGGIREKLFF
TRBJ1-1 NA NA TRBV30 TGTGCCTGGAGTGGGTACGACCTGGGGAACACTGAAGCTTTCTTT CAWSGYDLGNTEAFF
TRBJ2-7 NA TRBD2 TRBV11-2 TGTGCCAGCAGCTTAGTCGGGGGGACCTACGAGCAGTACTTC CASSLVGGTYEQYF
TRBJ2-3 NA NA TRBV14 TGTGCCAGCAGCCAACTCGCCCCAGCGGTTAGCACAGATACGCAGTATTTT CASSQLAPAVSTDTQYF
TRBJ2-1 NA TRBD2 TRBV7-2 TGTGCCAGCTGCGCGGGGGGGCCGGGGGCCTACAATGAGCAGTTCTTC CASCAGGPGAYNEQFF
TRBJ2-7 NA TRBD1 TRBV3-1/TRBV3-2 TGTGCCAGCAGCCAACGGACAGGGTCCGAGCAGTACTTC CASSQRTGSEQYF
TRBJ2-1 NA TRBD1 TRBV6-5 TGTGCCAGCACACCTTGGGGACAGGGGTACAATGAGCAGTTCTTC CASTPWGQGYNEQFF
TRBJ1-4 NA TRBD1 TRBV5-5 TGTGCCAGCAGCCCCGAGACAGGGATGAATGAAAAACTGTTTTTT CASSPETGMNEKLFF
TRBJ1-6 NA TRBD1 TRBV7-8 TGTGCCAGCAGCTTACGAGGCGTGGGACAGGGAGTATCACCCCTCCACTTT CASSLRGVGQGVSPLHF
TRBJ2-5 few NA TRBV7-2 TGTGCCAGCAGCAAGGCAGGGGTAGAGACCCAGTACTTC CASSKAGVETQYF
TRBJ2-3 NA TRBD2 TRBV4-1 TGCGCCAGCAGCCAGGGTAGCGGGGGATTAGATACGCAGTATTTT CASSQGSGGLDTQYF
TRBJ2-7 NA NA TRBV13 TGTGCCAGCAGCGCGCGCAGGGAATCCTACGAGCAGTACTTC CASSARRESYEQYF
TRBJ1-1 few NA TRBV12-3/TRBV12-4 TGTGCCAGCAGTTTAGAAGGTAGAGGAGCTTTCTTT CASSLEGRGAFF
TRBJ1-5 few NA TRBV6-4 TGTGCCAGCAGTGACTCGATCGGTAGCAATCAGCCCCAGCATTTT CASSDSIGSNQPQHF
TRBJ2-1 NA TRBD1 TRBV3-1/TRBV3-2 TGTGCCAGCAGCCAAACCCGGACAGGGGGAGATCAGTTCTTC CASSQTRTGGDQFF
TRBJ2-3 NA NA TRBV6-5 TGTGCCAGCAGTTTGCAGGGGTACACAGATACGCAGTATTTT CASSLQGYTDTQYF
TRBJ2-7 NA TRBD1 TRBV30 TGTGCCTGGAGTAGGGACAGGGGGCTCTACGAGCAGTACTTC CAWSRDRGLYEQYF
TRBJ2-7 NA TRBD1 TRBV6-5 TGTGCCAGTCTGGAGAGGGGACAGGCATACGAGCAGTACTTC CASLERGQAYEQYF
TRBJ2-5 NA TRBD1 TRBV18 TGTGCCAGCTCACCTGGGACAGGGGTCTCAGAGACCCAGTACTTC CASSPGTGVSETQYF
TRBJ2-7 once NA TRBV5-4 TGTGCCAGCAGCTTGGGGTTCAACCCGACCTACGAGCAGTACTTC CASSLGFNPTYEQYF
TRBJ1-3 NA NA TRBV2 TGTGCCAGCAGTGAAGAGAGAGCGACCTCTGGAAACACCATATATTTT CASSEERATSGNTIYF
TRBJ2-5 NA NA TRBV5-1 TGCGCCAGCAGCTTGATTTCCGCGGGCGAGACCCAGTACTTC CASSLISAGETQYF
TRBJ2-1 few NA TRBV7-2 TGTGCCAGCAGCTTGTCTAGCCCGAATGAGCAGTTCTTC CASSLSSPNEQFF
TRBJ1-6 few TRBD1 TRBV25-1 TGTGCCAGCAGGGAGGGACAGACTAATAATTCACCCCTCCACTTT CASREGQTNNSPLHF
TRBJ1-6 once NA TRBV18 TGTGCCAGCTCACCCCAGGTCAATTCACCCCTCCACTTT CASSPQVNSPLHF
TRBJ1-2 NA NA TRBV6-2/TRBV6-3 TGTGCCAGCAGTTATCAGTCCGGTGGCTACACCTTC CASSYQSGGYTF